The 7 T cell receptor beta chains in this list originate from one sample, sequenced in a study of T cells in Graves' hyperthyroidism and ophthalmopathy. TCR beta CDR3 regions were amplified from RNA. TCR CDR3 underwent first-round RT-PCR with the HTBI primer set. Each CDR3 protein is one row after TCRdb ran MiXCR on the multiplex PCR reads. The data hold nearly 600,000 distinct CDR3 sequences, with approximately 15% observed a single time. Material for sequencing was blood. The receptors come from a woman aged 18-29 years with Graves' ophthalmopathy.

The V gene is TRBV27, the J gene TRBJ2-3; D is unclear. Germline V gene data show CDR1 as MNHEY and CDR2 as SMNVEV (reference sequence). V was cut by 3 bases and J by 0 bases, with 10 bases left in between. The CDR3 loop spans 15 amino acids. The CDR3 loop reads CASSFTHSSTDTQYF. The CDR3 DNA reads as TGTGCCAGCAGTTTCACACATTCTAGCACAGATACGCAGTATTTT.

This clonotype was picked up many times. The rearrangement links TRBV6-6 to TRBJ2-6; D is tentatively TRBD1 or TRBD2 (5 bases each). Germline CDR1 reads MNHNY; CDR2 reads SVGAGI (reference sequence). This CDR3 has 16 residues. Trimming left V 2 bases short and J 1 base short, with 9 bases between. CDR3 in DNA: TGTGCCAGCAGTTACCCCAGGGAGTCTGGGGCCAACGTCCTGACTTTC. This translates into CASSYPRESGANVLTF.

Many counts were recorded for this clonotype. The chain links TRBV30 to TRBJ2-7; 11 bases agree with TRBD1. V lost 3 bases, J lost 2 bases, and 3 bases stayed unmatched. The CDR3 consists of 14 residues. Germline lookup yields CDR1 GTSNPN and CDR2 SVGIG (reference sequence). The CDR3 here is CAWRSGQGAYEQYF. CDR3 coding DNA: TGTGCCTGGAGATCGGGACAGGGGGCCTACGAGCAGTACTTC.

This clonotype was found a few times. The chain has TRBV9 and TRBJ1-5; weak D call: TRBD1 (5 bases). V was shortened by 7 bases and J by 1 base, with 9 bases between the two germline ends. Germline V gives CDR1 SGDLS, CDR2 YYNGEE. There are 13 residues in the CDR3. CDR3 DNA: TGTGCCAGCGGGGGGGACAGCAATCAGCCCCAGCATTTT. Its protein product is CASGGDSNQPQHF.

This clonotype was recorded a few times. The chain couples TRBV4-1 to TRBJ2-7; 10 nucleotides align to TRBD2. This CDR3 spans 16 amino acids. With V trimmed by 2 bases and J by 1 base, 5 bases remained unmatched. Germline V lookup: CDR1 MGHRA, CDR2 YSYEKL. The CDR3 is CASSQLAGVPSYEQYF. CDR3 DNA sequence: TGCGCCAGCAGCCAACTAGCGGGAGTGCCTTCCTACGAGCAGTACTTC.

This clonotype came up many times. The V call is TRBV27, the J call TRBJ2-3; 9 bases are a match to TRBD2. Germline assignment: CDR1 MNHEY and CDR2 SMNVEV (reference sequence). The length of the CDR3 is 15 residues. The trim removed 1 base at V and 5 bases at J, leaving 4 bases unmatched. The CDR3 sequence: CASSLYSGRVDTQYF. The CDR3 nucleotides are TGTGCCAGCAGTTTATATAGCGGGAGAGTAGATACGCAGTATTTT.

This clonotype was counted many times. The chain joins TRBV20-1 to TRBJ2-3; 13 bases align to TRBD2. With V trimmed by 6 bases and J by 6 bases, 15 bases remained unmatched. This CDR3 spans 17 amino acids. CDR1 is DFQATT, CDR2 SNEGSKA, per germline (reference sequence). The CDR3 coding sequence is TGCAGTGCCTCTACCCGGACTAGCGGGAGAGGGTTGGATACGCAGTATTTT. It translates to CSASTRTSGRGLDTQYF.